One T cell receptor beta chain is described in this entry. Its specificity is not known. Sequenced by immunoSEQ multiplex PCR; TCRdb stores in-frame clones only, minus some. The table lists approximately 120,000 clones, around nine tenths of them singletons. This record comes from a study of graft-versus-host responses after intestinal transplantation. Turning to the study itself: Recipients got multivisceral, liver-intestinal, or isolated intestinal transplants.

The germline V gene encodes CDR1 SQVTM and CDR2 ANQGSEA. V shed 0 bases and J shed 6 bases, with 12 bases lying between them. This CDR3 is 14 amino acids long. The clonotype comes from a human donor who received an intestinal transplant. This material consisted of unstimulated CD4+ T cells sorted from spleen or lymph node cells, taken before intestinal transplant. V and J are TRBV29-1 and TRBJ2-1; maybe TRBD1 (6 bases). DNA for the CDR3: TGCAGCGTTGAAGAGCGCCCACAGGGCAATGAGCAGTTCTTC. Residues: CSVEERPQGNEQFF.